These T cell receptor beta chains were read from a single sample in a study of beta chain features in type 1 diabetes. Data came from immunoSEQ multiplex PCR; TCRdb stores just in-frame clones and leaves some out. The repertoire holds some 280,000 clones, with over 11% as singletons. Sequencing input: naive CD4+ T cells from blood. Receptors were obtained from a man aged 25 to 45 with type 1 diabetes. CDR3s leave out the opening cysteine and the closing phenylalanine or tryptophan. Each record gives: V gene, CDR3 protein.

V: TRBV7-2
CDR3: ASSSGGLAGSSYNEQF

V: TRBV10-3
CDR3: AIRMDRLNTEAF

V: TRBV6-1
CDR3: ATRSTSWSYNEQF

V: TRBV9
CDR3: ASSARTGADTQY

V: TRBV7-6
CDR3: ASSPGTSGRADYEQY

V: TRBV5-4
CDR3: ASSLDGGTYEQY

V: TRBV28
CDR3: ASSLGGHTEAF

V: TRBV19
CDR3: ASSMTSVTYNEQF

V: TRBV27
CDR3: AKNMGLPAGETQY

V: TRBV19
CDR3: ATGDGRGGNEQF

V: TRBV7-9
CDR3: ASSSLVSYNEQF

V: TRBV18
CDR3: ASSPRGVVETQY

V: TRBV29-1
CDR3: SVEGLAGARNEQF

V: TRBV28
CDR3: ASSLQAVSYEQY

V: TRBV18
CDR3: ASSPPSGTPYEQY

V: TRBV5-1
CDR3: ASSLDGQGAHTEAF

V: TRBV28
CDR3: ASSSGKAF

V: TRBV10-3
CDR3: AISRPSGEQY

V: TRBV5-1
CDR3: ASSLGNGESSDTQY